This TCR beta chain was sequenced during a study of cytomegalovirus exposure and HLA in healthy donors. As for the study in general: Around 200 million T cells yielded 117 million unique TCR beta sequences, as an earlier analysis found. General observations from the study: There were reportedly fewer N-insertions in an Asian-associated ancestry cluster than the roughly 700-donor mean, in a later analysis. Previously analyzed data showed that most TCR beta V segments were productive at a frequency of about 90% or about 30%. When analyzed later, a missense DCLRE1C variant was found to be linked to TCR beta V- and J-gene trimming.

Per the germline V gene, CDR1 is SNHLY and CDR2 is FYNNEI. The V gene lost 11 bases and the J gene lost 2 bases, with 22 bases spanning the gap. This CDR3 spans 15 amino acids. Use of 60 Vbeta and 13 Jbeta primers characterized the PCR. Measured with immunoSEQ multiplex PCR; TCRdb has only the in-frame clones, and not every one. The sample yields some 120,000 clones, 60% to 85% seen once. Details on this clone: As yet, its antigen is unknown.

The material sequenced was PBMCs. The sequence was collected from a woman aged 40 to 50 in good health and CMV-seronegative. The chain uses TRBV2 and TRBJ2-7; TRBD2 is a possible D gene (7 bases). This chain's CDR3 is CAPQGGGQGTYEQYF. In DNA form, the CDR3 reads TGTGCCCCCCAGGGCGGGGGCCAAGGGACCTACGAGCAGTACTTC.